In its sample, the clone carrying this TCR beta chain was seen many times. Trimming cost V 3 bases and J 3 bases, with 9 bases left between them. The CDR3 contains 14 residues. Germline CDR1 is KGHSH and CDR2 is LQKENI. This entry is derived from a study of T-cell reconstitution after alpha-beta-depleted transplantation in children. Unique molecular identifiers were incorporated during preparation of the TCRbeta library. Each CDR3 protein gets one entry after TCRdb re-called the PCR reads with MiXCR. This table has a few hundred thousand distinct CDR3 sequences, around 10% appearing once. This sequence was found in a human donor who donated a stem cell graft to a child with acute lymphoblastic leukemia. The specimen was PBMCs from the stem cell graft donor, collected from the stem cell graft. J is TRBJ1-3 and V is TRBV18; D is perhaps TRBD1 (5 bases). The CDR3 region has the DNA TGTGCCAGCTCACCTGGGACCGATGGAAACACCATATATTTT. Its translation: CASSPGTDGNTIYF.